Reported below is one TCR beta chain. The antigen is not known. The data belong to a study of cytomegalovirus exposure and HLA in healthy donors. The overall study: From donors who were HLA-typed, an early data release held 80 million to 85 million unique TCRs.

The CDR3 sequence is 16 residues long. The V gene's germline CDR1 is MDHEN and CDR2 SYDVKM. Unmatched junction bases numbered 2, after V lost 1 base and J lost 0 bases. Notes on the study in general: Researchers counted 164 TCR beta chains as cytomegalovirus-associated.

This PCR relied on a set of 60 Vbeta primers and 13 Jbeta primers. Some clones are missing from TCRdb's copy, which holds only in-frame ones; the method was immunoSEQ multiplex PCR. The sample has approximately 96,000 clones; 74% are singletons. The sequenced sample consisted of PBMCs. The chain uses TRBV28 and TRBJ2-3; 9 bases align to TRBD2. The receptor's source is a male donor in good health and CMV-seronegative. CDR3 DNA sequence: TGTGCCAGCAGTTTATCTAGCGGGACAAGCACAGATACGCAGTATTTT. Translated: CASSLSSGTSTDTQYF.